The rows below give T cell receptor beta chains drawn from one sample of a study of early T cells in non-severe SARS-CoV-2 infection. TCRdb redid the calling of the 5' RACE reads with MiXCR, one entry per CDR3 protein. Altogether tens of thousands of distinct CDR3 sequences are present, about a tenth being singletons, with the ten largest covering roughly 7.5%. Sample: whole blood, taken at baseline. Receptors were obtained from an adult who was a healthcare worker with PCR-confirmed SARS-CoV-2 infection or an uninfected control (not recorded which). CDR3s include the opening cysteine and the closing phenylalanine or tryptophan. The order of the fields is D gene, J gene, clone size, V gene, CDR3 protein, CDR3 DNA. The D gene is left open where the match is weak. Size is stated for part of the rows, as once, few or many counts, or as a class when the clone is expanded.

NA,TRBJ1-1,many,TRBV4-3,CASSHASPGEAFF,TGCGCCAGCAGCCATGCCTCACCGGGTGAAGCTTTCTTT
NA,TRBJ1-4,many,TRBV7-8,CASSAGGPGEKLFF,TGTGCCAGCAGCGCCGGGGGGCCCGGGGAAAAACTGTTTTTT
NA,TRBJ2-7,few,TRBV5-1,CASSLDVRAYEQYF,TGCGCCAGCAGCTTGGACGTCCGTGCCTACGAGCAGTACTTC
NA,TRBJ1-2,few,TRBV3-1,CASSHPDPLSGEGYGYTF,TGTGCCAGCAGCCATCCCGACCCCCTTTCGGGGGAGGGCTATGGCTACACCTTC
NA,TRBJ1-1,NA,TRBV11-3,CASSTGTLNTEAFF,TGTGCCAGCAGCACCGGGACATTGAACACTGAAGCTTTCTTT
NA,TRBJ1-1,few,TRBV27,CASSLGGWTEAFF,TGTGCCAGCAGTTTAGGGGGATGGACTGAAGCTTTCTTT
NA,TRBJ1-5,NA,TRBV20-1,CSARESIGQPQHF,TGCAGTGCTAGAGAATCCATTGGGCAGCCCCAGCATTTT
NA,TRBJ2-3,few,TRBV3-1,CASSHGQPADTQYF,TGTGCCAGCAGCCATGGACAACCGGCAGATACGCAGTATTTT
TRBD2,TRBJ2-7,many,TRBV6-5,CASRISGDPLREQYF,TGTGCCAGCAGGATTAGCGGGGACCCCTTACGAGAGCAGTACTTC
TRBD1,TRBJ1-2,many,TRBV7-9,CASSTGQVHYGYTF,TGTGCCAGCAGCACCGGACAGGTTCACTATGGCTACACCTTC
NA,TRBJ2-3,NA,TRBV20-1,CSAAGGGTDTQYF,TGCAGTGCCGCTGGGGGAGGCACAGATACGCAGTATTTT
NA,TRBJ1-5,many,TRBV2,CASTTGSNQPQHF,TGTGCCAGCACGACGGGGAGCAATCAGCCCCAGCATTTT
TRBD1,TRBJ2-7,few,TRBV10-3,CAINPGQGTYEQYF,TGTGCCATCAATCCGGGACAGGGGACCTACGAGCAGTACTTC
NA,TRBJ2-5,NA,TRBV4-3,CASSQGPGKTQYF,TGCGCCAGCAGCCAGGGGCCCGGGAAGACCCAGTACTTC
NA,TRBJ2-1,few,TRBV30,CAWSVQAKQFF,TGTGCCTGGAGTGTACAAGCGAAGCAGTTCTTC
NA,TRBJ2-3,many,TRBV20-1,CSATGAAGYTDTQYF,TGCAGTGCTACCGGGGCGGCGGGTTACACAGATACGCAGTATTTT
NA,TRBJ2-5,few,TRBV18,CASSLTEKETQYF,TGTGCCAGCTCACTGACAGAGAAAGAGACCCAGTACTTC
NA,TRBJ2-6,many,TRBV15,CATSRDLARQGSSGANVLTF,TGTGCCACCAGCAGAGACCTAGCCCGGCAGGGAAGCTCTGGGGCCAACGTCCTGACTTTC
TRBD1,TRBJ1-2,NA,TRBV19,CASSQSPTGGASYTF,TGTGCCAGTAGTCAGTCACCGACAGGGGGCGCCAGCTACACCTTC
NA,TRBJ1-5,NA,TRBV10-3,CAISEGQDRQHF,TGTGCCATCAGTGAGGGGCAGGACCGCCAGCATTTT
NA,TRBJ2-1,few,TRBV5-1,CASSLDRPRSNEQFF,TGCGCCAGCAGCTTGGACAGGCCCAGGAGCAATGAGCAGTTCTTC
NA,TRBJ2-3,few,TRBV25-1,CASSRRDTQYF,TGTGCCAGCAGTAGAAGAGATACGCAGTATTTT
TRBD1,TRBJ2-1,few,TRBV29-1,CSVGRDRGLGEQFF,TGCAGCGTTGGCCGGGACAGGGGTTTAGGTGAGCAGTTCTTC
NA,TRBJ2-3,medium-sized,TRBV4-1,CASSQGRDPRDTQYF,TGCGCCAGCAGCCAGGGCCGGGACCCCCGGGATACGCAGTATTTT
NA,TRBJ2-7,few,TRBV19,CASSMATAYEQYF,TGTGCCAGTAGTATGGCGACAGCCTACGAGCAGTACTTC
NA,TRBJ1-6,many,TRBV4-2,CASSQLSTSSPLHF,TGTGCCAGCAGCCAATTATCGACCTCCTCACCCCTCCACTTT
TRBD2,TRBJ2-5,NA,TRBV9,CASSPRSGGQETQYF,TGTGCCAGCAGCCCCCGTAGCGGGGGGCAAGAGACCCAGTACTTC
NA,TRBJ2-3,NA,TRBV27,CASSFRRADTQYF,TGTGCCAGCAGCTTCAGACGCGCAGATACGCAGTATTTT
NA,TRBJ2-3,NA,TRBV2,CASSFGLPDTQYF,TGTGCCAGCAGTTTCGGGCTCCCAGATACGCAGTATTTT
NA,TRBJ2-3,NA,TRBV6-5,CASSRRGGGSSTDTQYF,TGTGCCAGCAGCCGTAGAGGAGGGGGCTCTAGCACAGATACGCAGTATTTT
NA,TRBJ1-1,few,TRBV20-1,CSVPDYELMNTEAFF,TGCAGTGTTCCGGATTATGAACTTATGAACACTGAAGCTTTCTTT
NA,TRBJ2-2,few,TRBV4-3,CASSQEIWGTGELFF,TGCGCCAGCAGCCAAGAAATATGGGGTACCGGGGAGCTGTTTTTT
NA,TRBJ1-2,few,TRBV20-1,CSATRGNLYGYTF,TGCAGTGCAACCAGGGGAAACCTCTATGGCTACACCTTC
NA,TRBJ2-7,NA,TRBV10-3,CAISDGTLGWEQYF,TGTGCCATCAGTGACGGTACCCTGGGGTGGGAGCAGTACTTC
NA,TRBJ1-2,many,TRBV7-9,CASSLNWNYESGSYGYTF,TGTGCCAGCAGCTTAAACTGGAACTATGAGTCGGGTTCCTATGGCTACACCTTC
NA,TRBJ2-2,many,TRBV2,CASRNTNTGELFF,TGTGCCAGCAGAAATACGAACACCGGGGAGCTGTTTTTT
NA,TRBJ1-5,NA,TRBV6-2/TRBV6-3,CASSNGATRAQHF,TGTGCCAGCAGCAACGGCGCCACACGGGCCCAGCATTTT
NA,TRBJ1-5,few,TRBV7-8,CASSPGRILTHQPQHF,TGTGCCAGCAGCCCGGGCAGGATCCTGACCCATCAGCCCCAGCATTTT
TRBD2,TRBJ2-1,NA,TRBV9,CASSIKLAGPYNEQFF,TGTGCCAGCAGCATCAAACTAGCGGGGCCCTACAATGAGCAGTTCTTC
NA,TRBJ2-7,NA,TRBV5-6,CASSYLRADEQYF,TGTGCCAGCAGCTATCTCAGGGCCGACGAGCAGTACTTC
NA,TRBJ1-4,many,TRBV7-8,CASSLYGDPTNEKLFF,TGTGCCAGCAGCTTATACGGGGATCCAACTAATGAAAAACTGTTTTTT
NA,TRBJ1-1,NA,TRBV11-2,CASSFQRNTEAFF,TGTGCCAGCAGTTTTCAGAGAAACACTGAAGCTTTCTTT
NA,TRBJ2-7,NA,TRBV2,CASSEARESYEQYF,TGTGCCAGCAGTGAAGCGCGGGAAAGCTACGAGCAGTACTTC
NA,TRBJ2-7,many,TRBV5-4,CASSTGPRIYEQYF,TGTGCCAGCAGCACAGGGCCCCGGATTTACGAGCAGTACTTC
NA,TRBJ1-4,few,TRBV7-8,CASSPRGGTNEKLFF,TGTGCCAGCAGTCCAAGGGGGGGGACTAATGAAAAACTGTTTTTT